The 16 T cell receptor beta chains listed next were all sequenced from one sample in a study of shared clonotypes between healthy human individuals (dated by TCRdb to 2018 to 2021). Library creation used the immunoSEQ multiplex PCR assay. Here the immuneACCESS table is served through TCRdb, limited to in-frame sequences with V and J called. Missing clones are a known gap in these copies; in checked studies unresolved V genes cover under half, and the rest lacks a known reason. The sample yields about 2.4 million clones; around 94% were counted once. The ten largest make up over 0.12% of the sample. The sample taken for sequencing was naive CD4+ T cells sorted from blood. The cell subset or site label for this specimen denotes: CD45RA+ positively selected. These receptors came from a man aged 18 to 29 in good health.

The chain couples TRBV6-1 to TRBJ2-7; 7 bases align to TRBD1. V shed 2 bases, J shed 3 bases, and the junction held 4 bases outside the gene matches. Germline lookup yields CDR1 MNHNS and CDR2 SASEGT. The CDR3 consists of 14 residues. As DNA, the CDR3 is TGTGCCAGCAGTGAAAGGGGACAGCACTACGAGCAGTACTTC. It yields the protein CASSERGQHYEQYF.

This rearrangement joins TRBV29-1 to TRBJ2-7; 7 bases are shared with TRBD2. Unmatched junction bases numbered 7, after V lost 2 bases and J lost 0 bases. Germline lookup yields CDR1 SQVTM and CDR2 ANQGSEA. CDR3 length: 15 amino acids. The CDR3 loop reads CSVENRGGSSYEQYF. CDR3 nucleotides: TGCAGCGTTGAAAACCGGGGAGGGAGCTCCTACGAGCAGTACTTC.

The chain combines TRBV11-2 with TRBJ2-3; 7 bases agree with TRBD1. J was trimmed by 5 bases and V by 3 bases; bases with no gene match: 8. This CDR3 comprises 15 residues. CDR1 is SGHAT and CDR2 is FQNNGV in the germline V gene. The CDR3 nucleotides are TGTGCCAGCAGCTTCGGTTTTCCAGGGGGAGATACGCAGTATTTT. Translating it yields CASSFGFPGGDTQYF. The whole variable domain, remainder taken from reference TRBV11-2 and TRBJ2-3, is EAGVAQSPRYKIIEKRQSVAFWCNPISGHATLYWYQQILGQGPKLLIQFQNNGVVDDSQLPKDRFSAERLKGVDSTLKIQPAKLEDSAVYLCASSFGFPGGDTQYFGPGTRLTVL.

The chain is built from TRBV5-1 and TRBJ2-7; D unresolved. Trimming took off 3 bases at V and 0 bases at J, with 7 bases between the two ends. This CDR3 is 13 amino acids long. CDR1 is SGHRS, CDR2 YFSETQ, per germline. The CDR3 region has the DNA TGCGCCAGCAGCTGGGTAAGCTCCTACGAGCAGTACTTC. This gives the protein CASSWVSSYEQYF.

The rearrangement links TRBV5-4 to TRBJ1-1, with D possibly matching TRBD1 (6 bases). V shed 4 bases and J shed 0 bases, with 16 bases lying between them. CDR3 length: 16 residues. Germline V lookup: CDR1 SGHNT, CDR2 YYREEE (reference sequence). CDR3 sequence reads: CASSPSGGNMNTEAFF. In nucleotides, the CDR3 is TGTGCCAGCAGCCCATCGGGGGGCAACATGAACACTGAAGCTTTCTTT.

The chain carries TRBV2 and TRBJ2-7; D not certain. V lost 8 bases to trimming and J lost 4 bases, with 9 bases between them. CDR1 and CDR2 (germline): SNHLY, FYNNEI. This CDR3 has 11 residues. The CDR3 DNA follows: TGTGCCAGCCATTTTGGGTACGAGCAGTACTTC. The encoded protein is CASHFGYEQYF.

The chain joins TRBV19 to TRBJ1-1; D is uncertain. V lost 6 bases to trimming and J lost 0 bases, with 5 bases between them. Germline assignment: CDR1 LNHDA and CDR2 SQIVND (reference sequence). This CDR3 has 12 amino acids. The CDR3, as DNA: TGTGCCAGTAGGGGGTTGAACACTGAAGCTTTCTTT. Protein: CASRGLNTEAFF.

V gene TRBV29-1 combines with J gene TRBJ2-1; tentatively, D is TRBD2 (6 bases). CDR1 is SQVTM, CDR2 ANQGSEA, per germline. The CDR3 contains 14 residues. V shed 3 bases and J shed 5 bases, with 14 bases lying between them. The CDR3 protein is CSVEFLARHNEQFF. The CDR3 region has the DNA TGCAGCGTTGAGTTTCTAGCGCGCCACAATGAGCAGTTCTTC.

The chain's CDR3 is CASMRDRGYNEQFF. CDR3 sequence (DNA): TGTGCCAGCATGAGGGACAGGGGATACAATGAGCAGTTCTTC. The chain is built from TRBV2 and TRBJ2-1; 10 positions match TRBD1. V shed 7 bases, J shed 4 bases, and the junction held 4 bases outside the gene matches. Germline CDR1 reads SNHLY; CDR2 reads FYNNEI. This CDR3 has 14 residues.

V gene TRBV4-2 combines with J gene TRBJ2-7, with TRBD2 matching over 8 bases. Germline V gene lookup returns CDR1 LGHNA and CDR2 YNFKEQ. The CDR3 contains 14 residues. Trimming took 1 base from V and 3 from J; bases not matched to a gene: 2. The CDR3 DNA reads TGTGCCAGCAGCCAAGTAGGGACTAGCTACGAGCAGTACTTC. This encodes CASSQVGTSYEQYF.

The genes are TRBV30 and TRBJ1-1; possible D gene TRBD1, 5 bases. The V end was cut by 5 bases, the J end by 0 bases, with 10 bases between. CDR3 length equals 13 residues. Germline V gene sequence: CDR1 GTSNPN, CDR2 SVGIG (reference sequence). The chain's CDR3 is CAWGGSMNTEAFF. CDR3 coding DNA: TGTGCCTGGGGGGGTTCCATGAACACTGAAGCTTTCTTT.

CDR3 in amino acids: CASSEQGHLNTGELFF. CDR3 sequence (DNA): TGTGCCAGCAGTGAACAGGGACACTTGAACACCGGGGAGCTGTTTTTT. The chain joins TRBV6-1 to TRBJ2-2, with D possibly TRBD1 on 6 matching bases. CDR1 and CDR2 (germline): MNHNS, SASEGT. The V end lost 2 bases, the J end lost 1 base, and 11 bases lay between the germline ends. The length of the CDR3 is 16 residues.

This clone was seen once. The rearrangement joins TRBV9 to TRBJ2-5; 7 bases are a match to TRBD1. Germline CDR1 and CDR2: SGDLS and YYNGEE. The CDR3 extends over 16 amino acids. V shed 4 bases and J 5 bases; nucleotides not matched to a gene: 14. The CDR3 is CASSPQDRSSRETQYF. CDR3 nucleotide sequence: TGTGCCAGCAGCCCCCAGGACAGGAGCAGCCGGGAGACCCAGTACTTC.

The table lists this clone with a count of one. The V gene is TRBV6-5, the J gene TRBJ1-2, with TRBD1 matching over 10 bases. After removal of 4 bases from V and 7 bases from J, the junction contained 9 bases not matched to a gene. The CDR3 runs to 15 residues. Germline V gene sequence: CDR1 MNHEY, CDR2 SVGAGI. CDR3 nucleotides: TGTGCCAGCAGTTCTGCCCGGGACAGGGGAATTGGCTACACCTTC. It encodes CASSSARDRGIGYTF.

This clone has a single count. The chain uses TRBV7-9 and TRBJ2-7; possibly TRBD1 for D (5 bases). Trimming cost V 5 bases and J 2 bases, with 13 bases left between them. Germline V CDR1 and CDR2: SEHNR, FQNEAQ (reference sequence). The CDR3 totals 14 residues. The CDR3 reads CASSPDTGPYEQYF. The CDR3 DNA reads TGTGCCAGCAGCCCGGACACGGGCCCCTACGAGCAGTACTTC.

This rearrangement joins TRBV9 to TRBJ2-7, with 8 bases matching TRBD2. Germline values: CDR1 SGDLS, CDR2 YYNGEE. The V and J ends lost 5 bases and 2 bases, in that order; junction bases with no gene match: 9. The CDR3 runs 15 residues. CDR3 region: CASSRLAGATYEQYF. The CDR3 coding sequence is TGTGCCAGCAGTCGTCTAGCGGGTGCCACCTACGAGCAGTACTTC.